Presented here are 19 T cell receptor beta chains from one specimen sequenced in a study of Ad26.COV2.S vaccination and SARS-CoV-2 variants. The treatment is: around 19 received Ad26.COV2.S at low or high dose, single or two shots; about five received placebo; per-sample allocation not given. After the first vaccine or placebo injection, samples were drawn on day 63. The method was immunoSEQ multiplex PCR; TCRdb's version includes in-frame clones alone and lacks a portion of them. The sample has hundreds of thousands of clones; about nine tenths are singletons. The source material was peripheral blood, sampled in a trial of Ad26.COV2.S vaccine versus placebo. All receptors derive from a person between 18 and 60 years old who received the Ad26.COV2.S COVID-19 vaccine or a placebo.

The chain uses TRBV30 and TRBJ1-6; weak D call: TRBD1 (6 bases). CDR3 length equals 14 residues. The germline V gene encodes CDR1 GTSNPN and CDR2 SVGIG (reference sequence). The V gene lost 1 base and the J gene lost 7 bases, with 11 bases spanning the gap. The CDR3 region is CAWSARGLNSPLHF. As DNA, the CDR3 is TGTGCCTGGAGTGCGCGGGGGCTGAATTCACCCCTCCACTTT. The whole variable domain, remainder taken from reference TRBV30 and TRBJ1-6, is SQTIHQWPATLVQPVGSPLSLECTVEGTSNPNLYWYRQAAGRGLQLLFYSVGIGQISSEVPQNLSASRPQDRQFILSSKKLLLSDSGFYLCAWSARGLNSPLHFGNGTRLTVT.

The chain is built from TRBV6-5 and TRBJ1-2; D is undetermined. There are 14 residues in the CDR3. CDR1 MNHEY and CDR2 SVGAGI come from the germline V gene. V lost 0 bases to trimming and J lost 4 bases, with 9 bases between them. DNA for the CDR3: TGTGCCAGCAGTTACTCTTCAGGCAGCTATGGCTACACCTTC. It encodes CASSYSSGSYGYTF.

The V and J genes are TRBV27 and TRBJ1-4; D remains ambiguous. The CDR3 length is 14 residues. Trimming left V 2 bases short and J 8 bases short, with 12 bases between. Germline assignment: CDR1 MNHEY and CDR2 SMNVEV (reference sequence). The chain's CDR3 is CASSLLIPGEKLFF. The CDR3 DNA is TGTGCCAGCAGTTTACTAATTCCGGGCGAAAAACTGTTTTTT.

J is TRBJ1-4 and V is TRBV18; no definite D call. V was shortened by 2 bases and J by 1 base, with 5 bases between the two germline ends. This CDR3 is 14 amino acids long. Germline assignment: CDR1 KGHSH and CDR2 LQKENI. The CDR3 DNA is TGTGCCAGCTCACCATCCGGAACTAATGAAAAACTGTTTTTT. It yields the protein CASSPSGTNEKLFF. Complete variable domain (other parts from reference TRBV18 and TRBJ1-4): NAGVMQNPRHLVRRRGQEARLRCSPMKGHSHVYWYRQLPEEGLKFMVYLQKENIIDESGMPKERFSAEFPKEGPSILRIQQVVRGDSAAYFCASSPSGTNEKLFFGSGTQLSVL.

The rearrangement links TRBV6-2 or TRBV6-3 to TRBJ1-5; 9 bases agree with TRBD1. The CDR3 runs to 14 residues. Looked up from germline, CDR1 is MNHEY and CDR2 is SVGEGT. The ends lost 5 bases at V and 7 bases at J; junction bases unmatched: 6. The CDR3 is CASSTGQGTQPQHF. The CDR3 region has the DNA TGTGCCAGCAGTACGGGACAGGGAACCCAGCCCCAGCATTTT.

The CDR3: CSASAGVAGELFF. The CDR3 coding sequence is TGCAGTGCTAGTGCCGGAGTAGCCGGGGAGCTGTTTTTT. The chain uses TRBV20-1 and TRBJ2-2; D gene uncertain. Per the germline V gene, CDR1 is DFQATT and CDR2 is SNEGSKA (reference sequence). The V and J ends lost 3 bases and 6 bases respectively, with 11 bases between them. This CDR3 is 13 amino acids long.

The chain employs TRBV15 and TRBJ2-1; D might be TRBD1 (6 bases). V dropped 1 base and J dropped 8 bases, with 12 bases sitting between them. Germline V gives CDR1 LNHNV, CDR2 YYDKDF (reference sequence). The CDR3 contains 14 residues. In DNA form, the CDR3 reads TGTGCCACCAGCAGAGGAACAGGGCGGTATGAGCAGTTCTTC. Translation gives CATSRGTGRYEQFF.

The chain carries TRBV7-6 and TRBJ2-1, with a tentative D call TRBD2 (6 bases). The ends were cut back, 1 base at V and 8 bases at J, with 9 bases in the middle. CDR3 length equals 13 residues. The V gene's germline CDR1 is SGHVS and CDR2 FNYEAQ. In DNA, the CDR3 is TGTGCCAGCAGCTTAGGCTCGGGAGATGAGCAGTTCTTC. Translating gives CASSLGSGDEQFF.

This chain uses TRBV6-5 with TRBJ2-1; tentatively, D is TRBD1 (6 bases). This CDR3 comprises 14 residues. Per germline, CDR1 MNHEY and CDR2 SVGAGI. Trimming took off 0 bases at V and 3 bases at J, with 6 bases between the two ends. The CDR3 loop reads CASSYSDSYNEQFF. The CDR3 bases are TGTGCCAGCAGTTACTCGGACAGCTACAATGAGCAGTTCTTC.

This chain uses TRBV13 with TRBJ1-2, with unresolved D. This CDR3 is built from 13 residues. Trimming removed 5 bases at V and 8 bases at J, with 15 bases between. CDR1 is PRHDT, CDR2 FYEKMQ, per germline (reference sequence). The CDR3 reads CASSPGELRGYTF. The CDR3 DNA is TGTGCCAGCAGCCCAGGCGAGTTAAGAGGCTACACCTTC. Full variable domain (rest looked up from reference TRBV13 and TRBJ1-2): AAGVIQSPRHLIKEKRETATLKCYPIPRHDTVYWYQQGPGQDPQFLISFYEKMQSDKGSIPDRFSAQQFSDYHSELNMSSLELGDSALYFCASSPGELRGYTFGSGTRLTVV.

The V gene is TRBV4-3, the J gene TRBJ2-1; 9 positions agree with TRBD2. The trim removed 5 bases at V and 0 bases at J, leaving 5 bases unmatched. The CDR3 extends over 16 amino acids. Germline-derived CDR1 and CDR2 are LGHNA and YSLEER. CDR3 residues: CASSFSGSPSYNEQFF. The DNA of the CDR3 is TGCGCCAGCAGCTTTAGCGGGAGTCCCTCCTACAATGAGCAGTTCTTC.

This clone was recorded only once. The genes are TRBV30 and TRBJ2-7, with TRBD1 as a possible D gene (5 bases). V was pared by 1 base and J by 0 bases, with 10 bases between. The CDR3 has 14 residues. Germline V CDR1 and CDR2: GTSNPN, SVGIG (reference sequence). CDR3 region: CAWSDRIASYEQYF. For the CDR3, the DNA is TGTGCCTGGAGTGACAGGATCGCCTCCTACGAGCAGTACTTC. The entire variable domain, with the rest obtained from reference TRBV30 and TRBJ2-7, is as follows: SQTIHQWPATLVQPVGSPLSLECTVEGTSNPNLYWYRQAAGRGLQLLFYSVGIGQISSEVPQNLSASRPQDRQFILSSKKLLLSDSGFYLCAWSDRIASYEQYFGPGTRLTVT.

The chain is built from TRBV9 and TRBJ2-1; unclear D gene. V lost 4 bases to trimming and J lost 7 bases, with 12 bases between them. The V gene's germline CDR1 is SGDLS and CDR2 YYNGEE. There are 13 residues in the CDR3. The DNA of the CDR3 is TGTGCCAGCAGCTACCGGTCCACGAATGAGCAGTTCTTC. Protein sequence: CASSYRSTNEQFF. Full variable domain (rest looked up from reference TRBV9 and TRBJ2-1): DSGVTQTPKHLITATGQRVTLRCSPRSGDLSVYWYQQSLDQGLQFLIQYYNGEERAKGNILERFSAQQFPDLHSELNLSSLELGDSALYFCASSYRSTNEQFFGPGTRLTVL.

The V and J genes are TRBV29-1 and TRBJ2-5, with 12 positions matching TRBD1. Germline-derived CDR1 and CDR2 are SQVTM and ANQGSEA. This CDR3 region has 13 residues. J lost 5 bases, V lost 8 bases, and 6 bases had no gene match. CDR3 sequence (DNA): TGCAGCATCGGGACAGGGGGCGGGGAGACCCAGTACTTC. It yields the protein CSIGTGGGETQYF.

The CDR3 loop is CSLRTSGTDTQYF. The CDR3 DNA follows: TGCAGCCTTCGGACTAGCGGGACAGATACGCAGTATTTT. This chain connects TRBV29-1 to TRBJ2-3, with TRBD2 matching over 11 bases. Germline V gene lookup returns CDR1 SQVTM and CDR2 ANQGSEA. The CDR3 loop spans 13 amino acids. V gave up 8 bases and J gave up 3 bases; unmatched junction bases: 4.

V gene TRBV5-1 combines with J gene TRBJ2-5; TRBD2 might be the D (6 bases). This CDR3 has 14 residues. Looked up from germline, CDR1 is SGHRS and CDR2 is YFSETQ. Trimming took off 1 base at V and 1 base at J, with 8 bases between the two ends. CDR3 nucleotides: TGCGCCAGCAGCTTGTACGGGGGCCAAGAGACCCAGTACTTC. It yields the protein CASSLYGGQETQYF.

The chain couples TRBV27 to TRBJ2-3; D not resolved. Looked up from germline, CDR1 is MNHEY and CDR2 is SMNVEV (reference sequence). CDR3 size: 20 residues. V shed 5 bases and J shed 3 bases, with 30 bases lying between them. The CDR3 protein is CASSPLNPRVGIQITDTQYF. The CDR3 DNA reads TGTGCCAGCAGTCCGCTCAACCCACGGGTGGGGATTCAGATTACAGATACGCAGTATTTT.

The gene calls are TRBV7-3 and TRBJ2-1; 13 bases fit TRBD2. The CDR3 runs 17 residues. The trim removed 2 bases at V and 9 bases at J, leaving 10 bases unmatched. Germline values: CDR1 SGHTA, CDR2 FQGTGA. The chain's CDR3 is CASSLGGLAGRNSEQFF. The DNA of the CDR3 is TGTGCCAGCAGCTTAGGGGGACTAGCGGGGAGAAATAGTGAGCAGTTCTTC.

V is TRBV25-1 and J is TRBJ2-5; D remains ambiguous. Trimming removed 4 bases from V and 4 bases from J, with 4 bases in between. Germline CDR1 MGHDK, CDR2 SYGVNS. This CDR3 is 11 amino acids long. The CDR3 bases are TGTGCCAGCAGTGCCGTAGAGACCCAGTACTTC. Residues: CASSAVETQYF.